This record looks at one TCR beta chain sequence and its context. The antigen remains unidentified. These data come from a study of T-cell memory formation after mild COVID-19. Whole-study findings and limits: Researchers found some responding clones in pre-infection memory, a sign that cross-reactive memory joined.

Via MiXCR, TCRdb re-called the 5' RACE reads, giving one row per CDR3 protein. The sample includes more than 400,000 distinct CDR3 sequences, about 20% of them seen just once. This CDR3 comprises 15 residues. Germline V gene data show CDR1 as DFQATT and CDR2 as SNEGSKA (reference sequence). Trimming cost V 0 bases and J 0 bases, with 12 bases left between them. The sample was PBMCs or a T cell subset sorted from them (not recorded which). V usage is TRBV20-1 and J usage is TRBJ2-7; D is perhaps TRBD1 (5 bases). The source of this sequence is an adult woman who had mild COVID-19 (a few samples of this study predate the infection). Cell type and time point are not known. CDR3: CSARDPTVSSYEQYF. The CDR3 DNA is TGCAGTGCTAGAGATCCGACAGTGAGCTCCTACGAGCAGTACTTC.